This T cell receptor (beta chain) derives from a study of blood T cell dynamics during melanoma immunotherapy. Some clones are missing from TCRdb's copy, which holds only in-frame ones; the method was immunoSEQ multiplex PCR. The sample carries around 12,000 clones, over 75% recorded once. Germline V gene data show CDR1 as MNHEY and CDR2 as SMNVEV (reference sequence). There are 15 residues in the CDR3. V shed 7 bases and J shed 0 bases, with 12 bases lying between them. As to time point: week 3, after first cycle of checkpoint inhibitor. Samples come from before therapy and from week 3 after the first blockade cycle.

The gene calls are TRBV27 and TRBJ2-2; no definite D call. The material was blood, obtained from a patient treated with checkpoint blockade. The sequence came from a human donor with melanoma. In nucleotides, the CDR3 is TGTGCCAGCAATAGGCGCGCCGCGAACACCGGGGAGCTGTTTTTT. Its protein is CASNRRAANTGELFF.